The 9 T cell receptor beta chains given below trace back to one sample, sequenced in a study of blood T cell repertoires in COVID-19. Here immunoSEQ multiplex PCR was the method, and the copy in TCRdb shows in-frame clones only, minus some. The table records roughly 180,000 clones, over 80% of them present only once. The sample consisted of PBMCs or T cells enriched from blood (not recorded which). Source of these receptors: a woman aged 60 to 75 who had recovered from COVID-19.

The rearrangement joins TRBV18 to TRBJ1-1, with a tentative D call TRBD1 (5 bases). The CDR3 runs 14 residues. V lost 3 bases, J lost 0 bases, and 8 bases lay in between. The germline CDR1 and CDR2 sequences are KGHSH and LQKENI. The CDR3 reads CASSPTVLNTEAFF. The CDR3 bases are TGTGCCAGCTCACCGACAGTCCTGAACACTGAAGCTTTCTTT. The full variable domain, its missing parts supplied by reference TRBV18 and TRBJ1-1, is NAGVMQNPRHLVRRRGQEARLRCSPMKGHSHVYWYRQLPEEGLKFMVYLQKENIIDESGMPKERFSAEFPKEGPSILRIQQVVRGDSAAYFCASSPTVLNTEAFFGQGTRLTVV.

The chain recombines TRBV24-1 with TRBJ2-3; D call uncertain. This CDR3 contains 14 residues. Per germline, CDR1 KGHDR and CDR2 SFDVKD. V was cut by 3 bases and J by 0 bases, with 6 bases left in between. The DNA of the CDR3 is TGTGCCACCAGTGATCCGAGAAGCACAGATACGCAGTATTTT. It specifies CATSDPRSTDTQYF.

The CDR3 region has the DNA TGCAGTGCTAGTTCTCAGACAGATTACAATGAGCAGTTCTTC. It translates to CSASSQTDYNEQFF. The V gene is TRBV20-1, the J gene TRBJ2-1, with a tentative D call TRBD1 (5 bases). V lost 3 bases and J lost 4, with 13 bases in between. Per the germline V gene, CDR1 is DFQATT and CDR2 is SNEGSKA (reference sequence). This CDR3 is 14 amino acids long.

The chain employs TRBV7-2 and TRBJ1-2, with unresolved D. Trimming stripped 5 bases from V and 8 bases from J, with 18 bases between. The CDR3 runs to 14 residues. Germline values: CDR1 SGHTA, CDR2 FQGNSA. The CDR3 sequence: CASSQGRHLTGYTF. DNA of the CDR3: TGTGCCAGCAGCCAAGGGAGGCATTTGACGGGCTACACCTTC.

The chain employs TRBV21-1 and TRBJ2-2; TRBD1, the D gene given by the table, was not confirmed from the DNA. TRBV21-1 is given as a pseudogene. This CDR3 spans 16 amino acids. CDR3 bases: TGTGCCAGCAGCAAATCCGGGACACGGCGATCCGGGGAGCTGTTTTTT. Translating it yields CASSKSGTRRSGELFF.

CDR3 bases: TGTGCCAGCAGTGCCGAGACGGGAGATCAGCCCCAGCATTTT. Protein sequence: CASSAETGDQPQHF. The V call is TRBV2, the J call TRBJ1-5; no definite D call. The CDR3 is made up of 14 amino acids. The germline V gene has CDR1 SNHLY and CDR2 FYNNEI. The ends were cut back, 4 bases at V and 5 bases at J, with 12 bases in the middle.

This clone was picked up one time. CDR3 loop: CASSQTLDPSEGERGYTF. The CDR3 region has the DNA TGTGCCAGCTCACAGACTTTAGACCCAAGCGAGGGGGAGCGTGGCTACACCTTC. The V call is TRBV18, the J call TRBJ1-2; D may be TRBD1 (6 bases). Per the germline V gene, CDR1 is KGHSH and CDR2 is LQKENI. The CDR3 is 18 residues long. V dropped 4 bases and J dropped 7 bases, with 28 bases sitting between them.

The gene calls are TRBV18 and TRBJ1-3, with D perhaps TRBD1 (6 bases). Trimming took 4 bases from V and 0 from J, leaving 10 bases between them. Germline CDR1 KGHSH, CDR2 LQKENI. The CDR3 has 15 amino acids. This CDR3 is CASSQGVPSGNTIYF. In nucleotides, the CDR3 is TGTGCCAGCTCACAGGGGGTCCCCTCTGGAAACACCATATATTTT.

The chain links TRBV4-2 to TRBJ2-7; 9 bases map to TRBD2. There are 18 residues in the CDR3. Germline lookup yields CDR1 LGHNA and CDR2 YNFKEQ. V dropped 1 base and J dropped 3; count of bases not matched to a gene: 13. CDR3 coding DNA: TGTGCCAGCAGCCAAGCCGCCTTACCGACTAGCGGTATCTACGAGCAGTACTTC. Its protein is CASSQAALPTSGIYEQYF.